The 3 T cell receptor beta chains reported below all come from one sample, sequenced in a study of T-cell memory formation after mild COVID-19. TCRdb passed the 5' RACE reads through MiXCR, listing each CDR3 protein once. The table includes 180,000 or so distinct CDR3 sequences, around a tenth detected once. Material for sequencing was PBMCs or a T cell subset sorted from them (not recorded which). All receptors derive from a man aged 18 to 30 who had mild COVID-19 (a few samples of this study predate the infection). Cell type and time point are not known.

The chain couples TRBV20-1 to TRBJ2-3; tentative D call: TRBD1 (6 bases). The V gene's germline CDR1 is DFQATT and CDR2 SNEGSKA (reference sequence). This CDR3 contains 14 residues. The V end was cut by 4 bases, the J end by 2 bases, with 13 bases between. CDR3 sequence: CSANRDTSTDTQYF. In nucleotides, the CDR3 is TGCAGTGCTAACCGGGACACCTCCACAGATACGCAGTATTTT.

This clonotype was found many times. This rearrangement joins TRBV12-3 or TRBV12-4 to TRBJ2-2; TRBD1 matches at 7 bases. The length of the CDR3 is 15 residues. V lost 5 bases to trimming and J lost 6 bases; unmatched junction nucleotides: 9. DNA of the CDR3: TGTGCCAGCAGTCGACGTTCGGACAGGCCCGGGGAGCTGTTTTTT. It encodes CASSRRSDRPGELFF.

This clonotype was seen a few times. The chain links TRBV6-6 to TRBJ1-6, with D hard to call. Deletions cut 5 bases from V and 8 bases from J, with 4 bases between. The germline CDR1 and CDR2 sequences are MNHNY and SVGAGI (reference sequence). The CDR3 is 11 amino acids. CDR3 sequence (DNA): TGTGCCAGCAGTAACGATTCACCCCTCCACTTT. Amino acids: CASSNDSPLHF.